This T cell receptor (beta chain) emerged from a study of cytomegalovirus exposure and HLA in healthy donors. CDR1 and CDR2 (germline): SGHRS, YFSETQ. The CDR3 has 13 residues. Trimming took 0 bases from V and 8 from J, leaving 11 bases between them. The PCR made use of 60 Vbeta and 13 Jbeta primers. The repertoire was sequenced with immunoSEQ multiplex PCR; TCRdb's copy has only in-frame clones and lacks some. In the table there are 85,000 to 130,000 clones, about three quarters of which are singletons. Study conclusions and caveats: In a later analysis, a missense DCLRE1C variant was linked to TCR beta V- and J-gene trimming.

In this sample, this clone turned up a few times. Its matching antigen is unknown. V gene TRBV5-1 combines with J gene TRBJ1-2; D unclear. The sequenced sample consisted of PBMCs. This sequence was found in a woman in her 50s in good health and CMV-seropositive. CDR3 DNA sequence: TGCGCCAGCAGCTTGGAAACAGAAGAAGGCTACACCTTC. Translated: CASSLETEEGYTF.